This T cell receptor beta chain emerged from a study of blood T cell repertoires in COVID-19. Study-level information: COVID-19 samples, acute and convalescent, were from the United States, Italy and Spain. Sources were T cells, B-cell-depleted T cells, or PBMCs; the material itself was cDNA or gDNA.

This clone showed up just once. The germline gives CDR1 MGHRA, CDR2 YSYEKL. V dropped 1 base and J dropped 7; count of bases not matched to a gene: 25. This CDR3 has 22 residues. Original data processing: Researchers report that nucleated cell counts were estimated from reference gene primer amplification. The protocol was immunoSEQ multiplex PCR, while the TCRdb copy is restricted to in-frame clones and leaves out a portion. The V and J calls and clone size were taken over from that table, and D and trimming were inferred from the DNA. The sample has around 58,000 clones, around 90% seen once. J is TRBJ2-5 and V is TRBV4-1, with 12 bases fitting TRBD1. The source of this sequence is a human donor in a cohort sampled during active COVID-19. Specimen: peripheral blood. CDR3 DNA: TGCGCCAGCAGCCAAGCCAACCAACCGGGACAGGGGGCTGTGGCTAGTAGGAGGACCCAGTACTTC. The encoded protein is CASSQANQPGQGAVASRRTQYF.